Shown below are 14 T cell receptor beta chains from a single sample sequenced in a study of cytomegalovirus exposure and HLA in healthy donors. The PCR employed 60 Vbeta primers together with 13 Jbeta primers. Assay used: immunoSEQ multiplex PCR; TCRdb lists only in-frame clones, some missing. Among approximately 150,000 clones listed, roughly four fifths were seen once. The sequenced material came from PBMCs. The receptors here all came from a man in his forties or fifties in good health and CMV-seronegative.

This clone was seen only a few times. The chain employs TRBV7-7 and TRBJ2-1, with D unresolved. The CDR3 has 13 residues. The germline CDR1 and CDR2 sequences are SSHAT and FNYEAQ (reference sequence). Deletions cut 5 bases from V and 2 bases from J, with 7 bases between. CDR3 in DNA: TGTGCCAGCAGCGTTCTTCCCTACAATGAGCAGTTCTTC. Its translation is CASSVLPYNEQFF.

The chain has TRBV5-1 and TRBJ2-7; 8 bases match TRBD1. The CDR3 is made up of 16 amino acids. Germline loops: CDR1 SGHRS, CDR2 YFSETQ. V shed 3 bases, J shed 5 bases, and the junction held 13 bases outside the gene matches. The CDR3 protein is CASSWDRQRPFNEQYF. In DNA form, the CDR3 reads TGCGCCAGCAGCTGGGACAGGCAGAGACCTTTCAACGAGCAGTACTTC.

This chain joins TRBV9 and TRBJ1-2, with 9 bases aligning to TRBD1. The CDR3 has 14 residues. Germline values: CDR1 SGDLS, CDR2 YYNGEE. Trimming at V came to 4 bases and at J to 4 bases, leaving 5 bases not matched to a gene. CDR3 DNA: TGTGCCAGCAGCCTGGACAGGGGAGGCTATGGCTACACCTTC. This codes for CASSLDRGGYGYTF.

This clone appeared a single time. The CDR3 DNA sequence: TGTGCTAGTGGATACTACGGAGAGACCCAGTACTTC. It codes for CASGYYGETQYF. The chain uses TRBV12-5 and TRBJ2-5; D is ambiguous. This CDR3 spans 12 amino acids. Trimming removed 6 bases at V and 4 bases at J, with 9 bases between. Germline V gene sequence: CDR1 LGHNT, CDR2 FRNRAP.

V and J are TRBV11-2 and TRBJ1-2, with a weak D call TRBD1 (6 bases). The CDR3 spans 13 residues. V gave up 5 bases and J gave up 8 bases, with 15 bases separating them. Germline CDR1 reads SGHAT; CDR2 reads FQNNGV. CDR3 DNA: TGTGCCAGCAGCCTTCGACAGGTTGGCGGCTACACCTTC. It is translated as CASSLRQVGGYTF.

The table lists this clone with a few counts. This rearrangement joins TRBV10-2 to TRBJ1-1; TRBD1 might be the D (5 bases). The V gene lost 3 bases and the J gene lost 4 bases, with 12 bases spanning the gap. CDR3 length: 14 residues. From germline, CDR1 is WSHSY and CDR2 SAAADI. The chain's CDR3 is CASSENVGVTEAFF. The CDR3 nucleotides read TGCGCCAGCAGTGAAAATGTAGGGGTCACTGAAGCTTTCTTT.

The chain links TRBV18 to TRBJ1-2, with D tentatively TRBD1 (5 bases). The germline V and J ends were trimmed by 3 bases and 0 bases, with 17 bases remaining between them. The CDR3 extends over 17 amino acids. Germline V lookup: CDR1 KGHSH, CDR2 LQKENI. DNA for the CDR3: TGTGCCAGCTCACCTAGCGCAGGGAGGGGTGCTAACTATGGCTACACCTTC. The encoded protein is CASSPSAGRGANYGYTF.

The chain is built from TRBV2 and TRBJ2-7; possible D gene TRBD1, 5 bases. Trimming left V 8 bases short and J 4 bases short, with 9 bases between. Germline assignment: CDR1 SNHLY and CDR2 FYNNEI. CDR3 length equals 11 residues. CDR3 loop: CASSRQYEQYF. The DNA for the CDR3 is TGTGCCAGCTCGAGACAGTACGAGCAGTACTTC.

DNA of the CDR3: TGTGCCACCAGCAGCTTTGCGGATACGCAGTATTTT. Its protein product is CATSSFADTQYF. The rearrangement links TRBV15 to TRBJ2-3, with no clear D. CDR1 and CDR2 (germline): LNHNV, YYDKDF (reference sequence). CDR3 length: 12 amino acids. V dropped 3 bases and J dropped 6 bases, with 7 bases sitting between them.

This chain connects TRBV4-1 to TRBJ1-1; a possible D gene is TRBD1 (6 bases). CDR1 and CDR2 from the germline V gene are MGHRA and YSYEKL. This CDR3 has 15 amino acids. Between the trimmed V and J ends, which lost 0 bases and 7 bases, there was a span of 15 bases. Here the CDR3 reads CASSQDQGQNIEAFF. CDR3 DNA: TGCGCCAGCAGCCAAGATCAGGGACAAAATATTGAAGCTTTCTTT.

The rearrangement links TRBV5-1 to TRBJ1-4, with D possibly TRBD1 on 5 matching bases. V lost 3 bases to trimming and J lost 1 base, with 7 bases between them. The CDR3 length is 14 residues. Germline loops: CDR1 SGHRS, CDR2 YFSETQ. CDR3 DNA: TGCGCCAGCAGCTCGGGGGGAACTAATGAAAAACTGTTTTTT. Protein product: CASSSGGTNEKLFF.

This clone was seen a few times. CDR3 sequence: CASSFGSGGGGNQPQHF. DNA of the CDR3: TGTGCCAGCAGTTTCGGGTCGGGGGGGGGAGGCAATCAGCCCCAGCATTTT. V gene TRBV28 combines with J gene TRBJ1-5, with a possible D match to TRBD1 (5 bases). Germline CDR1 reads MDHEN; CDR2 reads SYDVKM. Trimming shortened V by 3 bases and J by 2 bases, and 17 bases separated the two germline ends. The CDR3 is 17 amino acids.

The chain uses TRBV7-6 and TRBJ2-7; TRBD2 matches 11 bases. The J segment lost 6 bases and the V segment lost 3 bases, leaving 4 bases of the junction unmatched. Germline-derived CDR1 and CDR2 are SGHVS and FNYEAQ. This CDR3 has 14 amino acids. The CDR3 nucleotides are TGTGCCAGCAGCTTGAGGCTAGCGGGAGGCGAGCAGTACTTC. Amino acids: CASSLRLAGGEQYF. Combining the CDR3 with reference TRBV7-6 and TRBJ2-7 gives the whole variable domain GAGVSQSPRYKVTKRGQDVALRCDPISGHVSLYWYRQALGQGPEFLTYFNYEAQQDKSGLPNDRFSAERPEGSISTLTIQRTEQRDSAMYRCASSLRLAGGEQYFGPGTRLTVT.

In its sample, this clone was seen a few times. The chain is built from TRBV5-3 and TRBJ1-1; 8 nucleotides line up with TRBD1. TRBV5-3 belongs to the ORF category, with a function that is uncertain. The CDR3 extends over 16 amino acids. V lost 4 bases to trimming and J lost 0 bases; unmatched junction nucleotides: 8. CDR3 coding DNA: TGTGCCAGAAGCATCAGGACAGGGATCATGAACACTGAAGCTTTCTTT. Residues: CARSIRTGIMNTEAFF.